The 26 T cell receptor beta chains below all came from one sample that was sequenced in a study of CD8 T cells in Susac syndrome. Reverse transcription of about 0.5 to 1 ug RNA used random hexamers. In TCRdb, the immunoSEQ multiplex PCR reads were re-called with MiXCR into one record per CDR3 protein. The data show approximately 150,000 distinct CDR3 sequences, approximately 94% seen once. Specimen: CD4+ T cells from PBMCs. These receptor sequences come from a human donor with multiple sclerosis.

The chain carries TRBV28 and TRBJ2-2; D may be TRBD1 (5 bases). The V gene lost 5 bases and the J gene lost 0 bases, with 10 bases spanning the gap. Germline V gene sequence: CDR1 MDHEN, CDR2 SYDVKM. The CDR3 covers 15 residues. CDR3: CASSLTGANTGELFF. In DNA form, the CDR3 reads TGTGCCAGCAGTCTCACAGGAGCGAACACCGGGGAGCTGTTTTTT.

The gene calls are TRBV18 and TRBJ1-1, with 8 nucleotides matching TRBD1. V trimming: 3 bases; J trimming: 10 bases; junction bases outside the gene matches: 10. The CDR3 totals 14 residues. The V gene's germline CDR1 is KGHSH and CDR2 LQKENI. The DNA of the CDR3 is TGTGCCAGCTCACCGCAAGGACAGGGTCATCCAGCTTTCTTT. Protein sequence: CASSPQGQGHPAFF.

The chain couples TRBV7-9 to TRBJ2-6, with 7 bases that match TRBD1. Germline loops: CDR1 SEHNR, CDR2 FQNEAQ (reference sequence). The CDR3 extends over 15 amino acids. Trimming cost V 6 bases and J 2 bases; bases outside gene matches: 4. CDR3 protein: CASRKTGAGANVLTF. The CDR3 bases are TGTGCCAGCAGGAAAACAGGGGCTGGGGCCAACGTCCTGACTTTC.

The chain carries TRBV12-3 or TRBV12-4 and TRBJ1-5; 9 nucleotides agree with TRBD1. This CDR3 region has 18 residues. With V trimmed by 6 bases and J by 0 bases, 12 bases remained unmatched. The CDR3 here is CASSHRAGTGYSNQPQHF. The CDR3 DNA is TGTGCCAGCAGCCACCGCGCCGGGACAGGGTATAGCAATCAGCCCCAGCATTTT.

The rearrangement joins TRBV14 to TRBJ1-1; 8 bases line up with TRBD1. From germline, CDR1 is SGHDN and CDR2 FVKESK. This CDR3 is 13 amino acids long. The ends lost 4 bases at V and 5 bases at J; junction bases unmatched: 3. The DNA of the CDR3 is TGTGCCAGCAGCCCCTGGACAGGGACTGAAGCTTTCTTT. Protein: CASSPWTGTEAFF. Full variable domain (missing parts from reference TRBV14 and TRBJ1-1): EAGVTQFPSHSVIEKGQTVTLRCDPISGHDNLYWYRRVMGKEIKFLLHFVKESKQDESGMPNNRFLAERTGGTYSTLKVQPAELEDSGVYFCASSPWTGTEAFFGQGTRLTVV.

The chain recombines TRBV3-1 with TRBJ2-7, with D possibly matching TRBD2 (6 bases). The germline V gene has CDR1 LGHDT and CDR2 YNNKEL (reference sequence). CDR3 size: 15 residues. With 3 bases removed from V and 1 base from J, the gap between germline ends came to 13 bases. The CDR3 sequence is CASSQAWGGSYEQYF. CDR3 DNA sequence: TGTGCCAGCAGCCAGGCCTGGGGAGGTTCCTACGAGCAGTACTTC.

The V call is TRBV18, the J call TRBJ1-5, with TRBD1 matching 7 bases. The V gene end was trimmed by 5 bases and the J gene end by 5 bases; junction bases not matched to a gene: 9. The CDR3 length is 15 residues. The germline V gene has CDR1 KGHSH and CDR2 LQKENI. The CDR3 region has the DNA TGTGCCAGCTCAGAGATCGGACAGGTCTATCAGCCCCAGCATTTT. Translation gives CASSEIGQVYQPQHF.

This chain uses TRBV5-6 with TRBJ1-5; D might be TRBD1 (5 bases). V was clipped by 6 bases and J by 6 bases, with 19 bases between them. The V gene's germline CDR1 is SGHDT and CDR2 YYEEEE. This CDR3 spans 15 amino acids. The CDR3 DNA reads TGTGCCAGCACCAGCGGGGGGGGACTCCTTCAGCCCCAGCATTTT. It encodes CASTSGGGLLQPQHF.

This chain connects TRBV7-9 to TRBJ1-5; D possibly corresponds to TRBD1 (5 bases). V was cut by 5 bases and J by 8 bases, with 19 bases left in between. Germline V lookup: CDR1 SEHNR, CDR2 FQNEAQ (reference sequence). The CDR3 runs 15 residues. CDR3 DNA: TGTGCCAGCAGCCCGGGGGGGGGACTCCATAAGCCCCAGCATTTT. Protein product: CASSPGGGLHKPQHF.

The chain is built from TRBV12-3 or TRBV12-4 and TRBJ1-5; no clear D. Trimming took off 5 bases at V and 2 bases at J, with 10 bases between the two ends. The CDR3 is 14 residues long. For the CDR3, the DNA is TGTGCCAGCAGTCCTATTAGGGGCAATCAGCCCCAGCATTTT. Amino acids: CASSPIRGNQPQHF.

The gene calls are TRBV5-4 and TRBJ2-2; tentatively, D is TRBD1 or TRBD2 (6 bases each). The CDR3 covers 17 residues. CDR1 is SGHNT and CDR2 is YYREEE in the germline V gene (reference sequence). The V and J ends lost 4 bases and 2 bases respectively, with 18 bases between them. CDR3 protein: CASSPGGYLLNTGELFF. In DNA form, the CDR3 reads TGTGCCAGCAGCCCCGGGGGCTACCTATTAAACACCGGGGAGCTGTTTTTT.

J is TRBJ1-2 and V is TRBV28; 9 bases map to TRBD1. Germline assignment: CDR1 MDHEN and CDR2 SYDVKM. The ends lost 2 bases at V and 7 bases at J; junction bases unmatched: 8. There are 15 residues in the CDR3. The CDR3 bases are TGTGCCAGCAGTTTAGGGGGACAGGGTTCCGCTGGCTACACCTTC. It encodes CASSLGGQGSAGYTF.

The gene calls are TRBV10-3 and TRBJ2-7; a possible D gene is TRBD1 (6 bases). This CDR3 contains 13 residues. Trimming removed 4 bases from V and 5 bases from J, with 12 bases in between. In germline, CDR1 is ENHRY, CDR2 SYGVKD. The CDR3 DNA is TGTGCCATCAGTGGGACAGTGGGTAACGAGCAGTACTTC. This encodes CAISGTVGNEQYF.

The chain has TRBV28 and TRBJ2-1; 12 bases map to TRBD2. The CDR3 runs 16 residues. J lost 8 bases, V lost 5 bases, and 10 bases had no gene match. Germline V lookup: CDR1 MDHEN, CDR2 SYDVKM. The CDR3 loop reads CASSPETSGRRYEQFF. DNA of the CDR3: TGTGCCAGCAGTCCCGAGACTAGCGGGAGAAGATATGAGCAGTTCTTC.

V and J are TRBV6-1 and TRBJ2-3; no firm D call. V lost 5 bases and J 11 bases, leaving 5 bases between the germline ends. CDR3 size: 9 residues. Germline V lookup: CDR1 MNHNS, CDR2 SASEGT. CDR3 DNA sequence: TGTGCCAGCAGTCCCTGGCAGTATTTT. It translates to CASSPWQYF.

V gene TRBV15 combines with J gene TRBJ2-3, with 9 nucleotides matching TRBD1. Trimming removed 4 bases from V and 4 bases from J; junction bases left unmatched: 9. CDR1 and CDR2 from the germline V gene are LNHNV and YYDKDF (reference sequence). There are 16 residues in the CDR3. CDR3 region: CATSKEGGTGSDTQYF. CDR3 sequence (DNA): TGTGCCACCAGCAAAGAAGGGGGGACAGGGTCAGATACGCAGTATTTT.

The chain links TRBV28 to TRBJ2-7; D is undetermined. The CDR3 extends over 12 amino acids. Deletions cut 8 bases from V and 4 bases from J, with 12 bases between. Germline CDR1 reads MDHEN; CDR2 reads SYDVKM. The CDR3 coding sequence is TGTGCCAGCCGCCGTCGGCCATACGAGCAGTACTTC. This codes for CASRRRPYEQYF.

The genes are TRBV20-1 and TRBJ2-6; D may be TRBD1 (6 bases). The CDR3 runs 14 residues. Trimming left V 2 bases short and J 2 bases short, with 7 bases between. Germline CDR1 DFQATT, CDR2 SNEGSKA (reference sequence). CDR3 DNA: TGCAGTGCTAGACAGGGGACTGGGGCCAACGTCCTGACTTTC. Encoded protein: CSARQGTGANVLTF.

The rearrangement uses TRBV4-1 and TRBJ2-1, with 8 nucleotides matching TRBD2. CDR3 length: 15 residues. CDR1 is MGHRA and CDR2 is YSYEKL in the germline V gene. J was trimmed by 0 bases and V by 6 bases; bases with no gene match: 4. The CDR3, as DNA: TGCGCCAGCAGACCGGGACTAGGCTCCTACAATGAGCAGTTCTTC. It encodes CASRPGLGSYNEQFF.

The chain recombines TRBV5-1 with TRBJ2-1; the match to TRBD2 covers 7 bases. V lost 0 bases and J lost 15; bases outside the gene matches: 9. Germline CDR1 SGHRS, CDR2 YFSETQ. The CDR3 covers 13 residues. The CDR3 loop reads CASSLEPSGIPFF. CDR3 in DNA: TGCGCCAGCAGCTTGGAACCCAGCGGGATCCCGTTCTTC.

The chain couples TRBV29-1 to TRBJ2-5; 8 bases align to TRBD1. V dropped 6 bases and J dropped 0; count of bases not matched to a gene: 9. This CDR3 spans 15 amino acids. Per germline, CDR1 SQVTM and CDR2 ANQGSEA. The CDR3 DNA reads TGCAGCGTCCTCAGGGGGCGCAGGTACCAAGAGACCCAGTACTTC. Residues: CSVLRGRRYQETQYF. Full variable domain (rest looked up from reference TRBV29-1 and TRBJ2-5): SAVISQKPSRDICQRGTSLTIQCQVDSQVTMMFWYRQQPGQSLTLIATANQGSEATYESGFVIDKFPISRPNLTFSTLTVSNMSPEDSSIYLCSVLRGRRYQETQYFGPGTRLLVL.

With regard to this clonotype: In this CDR3 the conserved last residue, phenylalanine or tryptophan, is missing, so a read error is likely. The DNA is left out, because the CDR3 cannot be placed on it with certainty; the CDR3 is given as TCRdb lists it. The chain recombines TRBV21-1 with TRBJ2-4; TRBD2 was called by the table and not checked on the DNA. TRBV21-1 counts as a pseudogene. The CDR3 region is 12 residues in length, termini included. CDR3 region: CASSKARALAHV.

This chain links TRBV7-9 with TRBJ2-3; D gene ambiguous. The CDR3 totals 14 residues. Trimming took off 5 bases at V and 4 bases at J, with 13 bases between the two ends. Germline V lookup: CDR1 SEHNR, CDR2 FQNEAQ (reference sequence). The CDR3 region is CASSPPWASDTQYF. The CDR3 region has the DNA TGTGCCAGCAGCCCGCCCTGGGCCTCAGATACGCAGTATTTT. The full variable domain, completed using reference TRBV7-9 and TRBJ2-3, is DTGVSQNPRHKITKRGQNVTFRCDPISEHNRLYWYRQTLGQGPEFLTYFQNEAQLEKSRLLSDRFSAERPKGSFSTLEIQRTEQGDSAMYLCASSPPWASDTQYFGPGTRLTVL.

The rearrangement links TRBV3-1 to TRBJ1-1, with TRBD1 identical over 7 bases. CDR1 LGHDT and CDR2 YNNKEL come from the germline V gene (reference sequence). V lost 4 bases, J lost 4 bases, and 9 bases stayed unmatched. The CDR3 spans 15 residues. CDR3 in amino acids: CASSPQGGASTEAFF. CDR3 nucleotide sequence: TGTGCCAGCAGCCCCCAGGGGGGGGCGAGCACTGAAGCTTTCTTT.

This rearrangement joins TRBV3-1 to TRBJ2-4; unclear D gene. The CDR3 contains 11 residues. The germline V gene has CDR1 LGHDT and CDR2 YNNKEL (reference sequence). V was clipped by 5 bases and J by 9 bases, with 8 bases between them. In DNA, the CDR3 is TGTGCCAGCAGCGCAGAGAGCATTCAGTACTTC. Protein: CASSAESIQYF.

This chain connects TRBV6-6 to TRBJ2-7; TRBD1 matches at 8 bases. Germline CDR1 is MNHNY and CDR2 is SVGAGI (reference sequence). The CDR3 has 15 residues. The trim removed 4 bases at V and 3 bases at J, leaving 8 bases unmatched. DNA of the CDR3: TGTGCCAGCAGTTTAACGCAGGGGGCTCTCTACGAGCAGTACTTC. Protein: CASSLTQGALYEQYF.